The present T cell receptor (beta chain) was sequenced within a study of cytomegalovirus exposure and HLA in healthy donors. Regarding the study as a whole: In a later analysis, DRB1 alleles had the most associated TCRs; HLA-C alleles the fewest. Cytomegalovirus association was listed for 164 TCR beta chains. Later analysis revealed greater clonal expansion in HLA-associated TCR beta chains than in equally common others.

This CDR3 spans 15 amino acids. V lost 2 bases, J lost 0 bases, and 4 bases stayed unmatched. Germline V lookup: CDR1 GTSNPN, CDR2 SVGIG (reference sequence). The PCR was carried out with 60 Vbeta primers and 13 Jbeta primers. TCRdb keeps only in-frame clones here, not all; method: immunoSEQ multiplex PCR. The table lists about 110,000 clones. Notes on this clone: Its antigen remains unidentified. This sample also contains other DNA sequences that code for the same CDR3.

This sequence joins TRBV30 and TRBJ1-3, with 7 bases matching TRBD1. Sequenced input: PBMCs. This clonotype was sampled from a man between 18 and 35 years old in good health and CMV-seronegative. In DNA, the CDR3 is TGTGCCTGGAGTCGGGACAGTGGCTCTGGAAACACCATATATTTT. Its translation is CAWSRDSGSGNTIYF. The whole variable domain, remainder taken from reference TRBV30 and TRBJ1-3, is SQTIHQWPATLVQPVGSPLSLECTVEGTSNPNLYWYRQAAGRGLQLLFYSVGIGQISSEVPQNLSASRPQDRQFILSSKKLLLSDSGFYLCAWSRDSGSGNTIYFGEGSWLTVV.